The clone carrying this T cell receptor (beta chain) was detected once. Its antigen is currently unknown. Germline V lookup: CDR1 LGHDT, CDR2 YNNKEL (reference sequence). Trimming stripped 0 bases from V and 4 bases from J, with 9 bases between. This CDR3 is built from 15 residues. These data originate in a study of T cell responses to AZD1222 COVID-19 vaccine. On the study more broadly: Combined were second doses at about 4 or about 12 weeks. General study results and limits: Seropositivity was recorded at baseline in only a handful of AZD1222 recipients. Donors were mostly white British, more females; clonal diversity possibly underestimated. In all cases, repertoires were sampled only after the peak T cell response.

Sequencing was performed with immunoSEQ multiplex PCR; in TCRdb, only in-frame clones are kept and a portion is missing. Among about 35,000 clones listed, about 88% were seen once. This material consisted of peripheral blood, taken on day 0 of AZD1222 vaccination. The rearrangement uses TRBV3-1 (or the pseudogene TRBV3-2) and TRBJ2-2; the D call may be TRBD1 or TRBD2 (5 bases each). This receptor was identified in an adult in good health. The CDR3 spells CASSQDRGPTGELFF. CDR3 bases: TGTGCCAGCAGCCAAGACCGGGGACCCACCGGGGAGCTGTTTTTT.